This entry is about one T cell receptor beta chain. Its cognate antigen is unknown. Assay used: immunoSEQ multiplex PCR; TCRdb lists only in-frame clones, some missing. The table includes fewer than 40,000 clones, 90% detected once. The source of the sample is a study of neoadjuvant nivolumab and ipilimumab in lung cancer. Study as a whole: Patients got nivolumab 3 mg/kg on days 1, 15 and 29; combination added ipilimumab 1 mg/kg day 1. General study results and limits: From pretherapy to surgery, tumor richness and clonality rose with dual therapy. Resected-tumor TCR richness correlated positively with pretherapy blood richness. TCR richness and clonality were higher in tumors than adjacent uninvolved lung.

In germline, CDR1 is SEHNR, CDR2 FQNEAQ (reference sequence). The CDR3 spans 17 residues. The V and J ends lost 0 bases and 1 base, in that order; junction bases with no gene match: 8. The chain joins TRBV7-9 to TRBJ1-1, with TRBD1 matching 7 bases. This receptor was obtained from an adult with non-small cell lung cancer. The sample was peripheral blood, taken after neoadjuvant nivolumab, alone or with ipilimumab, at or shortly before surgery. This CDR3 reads CASSLAHRGLGNTEAFF. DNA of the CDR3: TGTGCCAGCAGCTTAGCCCATAGGGGGCTCGGGAACACTGAAGCTTTCTTT.